The entry below describes one T cell receptor beta chain. The sample is drawn from a study of blood T cell repertoires in COVID-19. At the level of the study: Acute-phase and convalescent COVID-19 samples originated in the United States, Italy and Spain.

Data came from immunoSEQ multiplex PCR; TCRdb stores just in-frame clones and leaves some out. The sample contains around 170,000 clones, around 84% of which appear only once. The receptor comes from a man aged 25 to 45 with active or convalescent COVID-19. The sequencing input was peripheral blood.

In nucleotides, the CDR3 is TGTGCCAGCAGCCCCCCGAAAAGCGGGAGCACAGATACGCAGTATTTT. Its translation: CASSPPKSGSTDTQYF. V is TRBV5-4 and J is TRBJ2-3; D might be TRBD2 (6 bases). The V end lost 4 bases, the J end lost 0 bases, and 15 bases lay between the germline ends. This CDR3 spans 16 amino acids. Germline V gene sequence: CDR1 SGHNT, CDR2 YYREEE (reference sequence).